The 9 T cell receptor beta chains below were found in one sample sequenced in a study of blood T cell repertoires in COVID-19 (dated by TCRdb to the early 2020s). Library construction relied on the immunoSEQ multiplex PCR assay. TCRdb obtained this table from immuneACCESS and retained in-frame rearrangements with V and J assigned. These tables miss some clones; where compared with another copy, unresolved V genes account for less than half of the shortfall, and the remainder is unexplained. The sample records about 59,000 clones, 65% to 80% of which are singletons. The leading ten clones occupy 3.5% of the sample. The sample consisted of peripheral blood. The receptors were gathered from a man between 60 and 70 years old with acute or convalescent COVID-19.

The gene calls are TRBV19 and TRBJ1-3; D ambiguous. This CDR3 region has 14 residues. Between the trimmed V and J ends, which lost 5 bases and 4 bases, there was a span of 12 bases. CDR1 and CDR2 (germline): LNHDA, SQIVND (reference sequence). CDR3 in DNA: TGTGCCAGTAGTGACATCGACGGCGGAAACACCATATATTTT. It encodes CASSDIDGGNTIYF.

J is TRBJ2-7 and V is TRBV10-1; TRBD2 might be the D (6 bases). The CDR3 is made up of 13 amino acids. V shed 3 bases and J shed 1 base, with 7 bases lying between them. Germline CDR1 is WNHNN and CDR2 is SYGVQD (reference sequence). As DNA, the CDR3 is TGCGCCAGCAGTGATAGCGGATCCTACGAGCAGTACTTC. Its protein product is CASSDSGSYEQYF.

The J gene is TRBJ2-1, the V gene TRBV11-3, with TRBD2 matching over 13 bases. CDR1 SGHNT and CDR2 YENEEA come from the germline V gene. V was clipped by 5 bases and J by 3 bases; unmatched bases: 10. The CDR3 loop spans 18 amino acids. The CDR3 DNA is TGTGCCAGCAGCCTTAGTTGGACTAGCGGGAGTAACTACAATGAGCAGTTCTTC. Amino acids: CASSLSWTSGSNYNEQFF.

The V gene is TRBV29-1, the J gene TRBJ2-1, with D tentatively TRBD2 (5 bases). V shed 5 bases and J shed 4 bases, with 12 bases lying between them. Germline lookup yields CDR1 SQVTM and CDR2 ANQGSEA. The CDR3 is 13 amino acids. The chain's CDR3 is CSVIGGSYNEQFF. DNA for the CDR3: TGCAGCGTTATTGGCGGGTCGTACAATGAGCAGTTCTTC.

The chain has TRBV7-9 and TRBJ2-2, with TRBD2 matching 8 bases. V gave up 5 bases and J gave up 8 bases; unmatched junction bases: 10. The germline gives CDR1 SEHNR, CDR2 FQNEAQ (reference sequence). CDR3 length: 15 residues. The CDR3 loop reads CASSVQYLAGGELFF. CDR3 DNA sequence: TGTGCCAGCAGCGTACAGTACTTAGCGGGAGGGGAGCTGTTTTTT.

The chain has TRBV3-1 (or the pseudogene TRBV3-2) and TRBJ2-2, with 7 nucleotides matching TRBD2. The CDR3 loop spans 16 amino acids. The V and J ends lost 2 bases and 1 base, in that order; junction bases with no gene match: 4. Per germline, CDR1 LGHDT and CDR2 YNNKEL (reference sequence). Written as DNA, the CDR3 is TGTGCCAGCAGCCAATTTCTAGCGGAGAACACCGGGGAGCTGTTTTTT. As protein: CASSQFLAENTGELFF.

This chain joins TRBV10-1 and TRBJ2-3; perhaps TRBD1 as D (5 bases). Per the germline V gene, CDR1 is WNHNN and CDR2 is SYGVQD (reference sequence). The CDR3 is made up of 15 amino acids. The V and J ends lost 3 bases and 6 bases respectively, with 16 bases between them. As DNA, the CDR3 is TGCGCCAGCAGTGATCAGCCAGGGCTGGGGGATACGCAGTATTTT. It yields the protein CASSDQPGLGDTQYF.

Only a few counts were recorded for this clone. The chain employs TRBV4-2 and TRBJ1-6, with TRBD1 matching 8 bases. This CDR3 has 16 amino acids. The trim removed 4 bases at V and 5 bases at J, leaving 7 bases unmatched. From germline, CDR1 is LGHNA and CDR2 YNFKEQ. CDR3 sequence (DNA): TGTGCCAGCAGCCGACTCCTGGGACAGGATAATTCACCCCTCCACTTT. This sequence encodes CASSRLLGQDNSPLHF.

The V gene is TRBV2, the J gene TRBJ1-5; 7 bases align to TRBD1. Germline V lookup: CDR1 SNHLY, CDR2 FYNNEI. J was trimmed by 7 bases and V by 8 bases; bases with no gene match: 8. The CDR3 contains 13 residues. This chain's CDR3 is CASGRGERQPQHF. CDR3 nucleotides: TGTGCCAGCGGCAGGGGGGAGAGACAGCCCCAGCATTTT.